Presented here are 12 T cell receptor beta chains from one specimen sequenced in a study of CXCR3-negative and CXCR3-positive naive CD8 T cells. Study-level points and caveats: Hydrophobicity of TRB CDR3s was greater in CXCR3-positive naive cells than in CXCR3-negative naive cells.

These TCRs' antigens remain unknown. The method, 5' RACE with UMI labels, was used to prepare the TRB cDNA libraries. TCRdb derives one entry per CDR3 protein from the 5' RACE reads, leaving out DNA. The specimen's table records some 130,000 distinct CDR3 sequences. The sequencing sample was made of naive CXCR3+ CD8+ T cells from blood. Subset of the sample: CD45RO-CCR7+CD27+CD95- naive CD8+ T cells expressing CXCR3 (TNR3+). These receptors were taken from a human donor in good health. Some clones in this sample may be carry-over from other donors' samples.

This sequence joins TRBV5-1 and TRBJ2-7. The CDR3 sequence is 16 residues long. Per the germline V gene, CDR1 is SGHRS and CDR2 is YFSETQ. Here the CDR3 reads CASSLAAWEDTWEQYF.

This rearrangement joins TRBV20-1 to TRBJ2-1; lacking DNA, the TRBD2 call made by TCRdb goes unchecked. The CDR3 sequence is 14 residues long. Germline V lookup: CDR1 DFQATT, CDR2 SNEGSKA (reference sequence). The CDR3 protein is CSARNALAGYDQFF.

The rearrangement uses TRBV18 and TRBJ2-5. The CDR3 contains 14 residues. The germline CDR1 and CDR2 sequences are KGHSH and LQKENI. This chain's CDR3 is CASSPYRNQETQYF.

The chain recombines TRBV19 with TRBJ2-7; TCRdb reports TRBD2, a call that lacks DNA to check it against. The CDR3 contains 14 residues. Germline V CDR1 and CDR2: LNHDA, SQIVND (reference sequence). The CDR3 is CASSMRVEVNEQYF. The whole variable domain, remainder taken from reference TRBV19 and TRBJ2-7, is DGGITQSPKYLFRKEGQNVTLSCEQNLNHDAMYWYRQDPGQGLRLIYYSQIVNDFQKGDIAEGYSVSREKKESFPLTVTSAQKNPTAFYLCASSMRVEVNEQYFGPGTRLTVT.

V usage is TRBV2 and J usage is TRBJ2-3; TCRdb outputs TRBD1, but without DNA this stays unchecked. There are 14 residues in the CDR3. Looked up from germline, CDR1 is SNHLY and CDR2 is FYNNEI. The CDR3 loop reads CASSVQGLTDTQYF.

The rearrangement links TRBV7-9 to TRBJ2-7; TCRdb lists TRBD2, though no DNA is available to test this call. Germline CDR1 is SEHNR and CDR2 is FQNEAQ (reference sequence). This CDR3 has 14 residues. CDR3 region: CASSSMTSGGEQYF.

The CDR3 is CASSLFGFLGENTEAFF. The chain employs TRBV5-1 and TRBJ1-1; the D call from TCRdb, TRBD1, cannot be confirmed without DNA. Germline-derived CDR1 and CDR2 are SGHRS and YFSETQ. The CDR3 consists of 17 residues.

CDR3 region: CASSQEGGYESSYNEQFF. The V gene is TRBV4-3, the J gene TRBJ2-1; there is no DNA to check the TCRdb D call of TRBD1. The CDR3 is 18 residues long. The germline V gene has CDR1 LGHNA and CDR2 YSLEER.

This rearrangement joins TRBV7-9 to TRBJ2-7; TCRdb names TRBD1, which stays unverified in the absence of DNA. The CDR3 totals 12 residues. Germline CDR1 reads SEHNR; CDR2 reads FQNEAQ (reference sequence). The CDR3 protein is CASSLEEEGEYF.

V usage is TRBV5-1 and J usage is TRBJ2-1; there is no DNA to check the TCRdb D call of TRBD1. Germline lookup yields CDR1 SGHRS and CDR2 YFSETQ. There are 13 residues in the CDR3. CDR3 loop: CASTMQGYNEQFF.

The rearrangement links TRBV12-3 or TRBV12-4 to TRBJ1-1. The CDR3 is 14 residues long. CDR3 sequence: CASRRTTRDFGAFF.

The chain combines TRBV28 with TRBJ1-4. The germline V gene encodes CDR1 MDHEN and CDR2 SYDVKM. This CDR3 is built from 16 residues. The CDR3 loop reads CASSQGSEGLDEKLFF.